The clone carrying this TCR beta chain was seen a single time. These data originate in a study of blood T cell repertoires in COVID-19. Trimming pared 2 bases from V and 3 bases from J, leaving 8 bases between. Germline CDR1 reads LNHDA; CDR2 reads SQIVND (reference sequence). The CDR3 is made up of 14 amino acids. TCRdb's copy holds only in-frame clones and misses some; the assay was immunoSEQ multiplex PCR. The sample shows some 200,000 clones, around 89% of them seen only once. The V and J genes are TRBV19 and TRBJ1-5; TRBD1 might be the D (6 bases). The sample was peripheral blood. This receptor was obtained from a man aged 35 to 55 with active or convalescent COVID-19. This CDR3 reads CASSIRGHNQPQHF. In DNA, the CDR3 is TGTGCCAGTAGTATAAGGGGACACAATCAGCCCCAGCATTTT.